This T cell receptor beta chain was sequenced during a study of T cells in Graves' hyperthyroidism and ophthalmopathy. Amplification of TCR beta CDR3 regions used RNA as the template. HTBI primers were the set used in a first-round RT-PCR of the TCR CDR3. TCRdb itself ran the multiplex PCR reads through MiXCR, one entry per CDR3 protein. The sample comprises hundreds of thousands of distinct CDR3 sequences, more than 12% of which are singletons, and around 27% rests with the top ten. V was cut by 2 bases and J by 5 bases, with 15 bases left in between. The CDR3 is made up of 15 amino acids. The germline V gene encodes CDR1 MGHDK and CDR2 SYGVNS.

The sequenced sample consisted of blood. V and J are TRBV25-1 and TRBJ1-2; D may be TRBD1 (6 bases). The TCR originated in a man between 50 and 59 years old with Graves' ophthalmopathy. The CDR3 DNA sequence: TGTGCCAGCAGTGAACTCTGGGGGGCGGAATATGGCTACACCTTC. It codes for CASSELWGAEYGYTF.